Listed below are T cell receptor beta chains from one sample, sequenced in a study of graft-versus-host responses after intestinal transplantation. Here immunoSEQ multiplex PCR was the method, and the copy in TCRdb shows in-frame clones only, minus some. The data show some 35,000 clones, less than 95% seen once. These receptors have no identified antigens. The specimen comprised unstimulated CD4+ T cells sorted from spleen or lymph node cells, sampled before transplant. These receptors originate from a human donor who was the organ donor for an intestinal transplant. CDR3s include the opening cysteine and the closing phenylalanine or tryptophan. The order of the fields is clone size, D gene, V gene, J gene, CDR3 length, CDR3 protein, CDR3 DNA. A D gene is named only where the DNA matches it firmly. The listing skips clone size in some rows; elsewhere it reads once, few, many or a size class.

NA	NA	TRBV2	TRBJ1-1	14	CASSERAGNTEAFF	TGTGCCAGCAGTGAACGGGCAGGGAACACTGAAGCTTTCTTT
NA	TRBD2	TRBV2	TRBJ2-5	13	CASAGGAIETQYF	TGTGCCAGTGCCGGGGGGGCTATCGAGACCCAGTACTTC
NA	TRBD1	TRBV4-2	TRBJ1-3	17	CASSQGPRTGAGNTIYF	TGTGCCAGCAGCCAGGGACCTAGGACAGGGGCTGGAAACACCATATATTTT
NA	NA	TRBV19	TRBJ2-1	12	CASTRTDNEQFF	TGTGCCAGTACCCGAACGGACAATGAGCAGTTCTTC
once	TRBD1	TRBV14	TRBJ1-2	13	CASSRQGAYGYTF	TGTGCCAGCAGCCGACAGGGGGCCTATGGCTACACCTTC
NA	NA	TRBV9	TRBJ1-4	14	CASSPDGGDEKLFF	TGTGCCAGCAGCCCCGACGGTGGGGATGAAAAACTGTTTTTT
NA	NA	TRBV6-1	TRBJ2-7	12	CASGGVGFGQYF	TGTGCCAGCGGCGGGGTCGGGTTCGGGCAGTACTTC
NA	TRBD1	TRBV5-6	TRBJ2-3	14	CASSSQGAPDTQYF	TGTGCCAGCAGCTCCCAGGGGGCCCCAGATACGCAGTATTTT
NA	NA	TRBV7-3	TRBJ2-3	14	CASSFRQGTDTQYF	TGTGCCAGCAGCTTTCGACAGGGCACAGATACGCAGTATTTT
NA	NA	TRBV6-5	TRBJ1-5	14	CASSYWGVNQPQHF	TGTGCCAGCAGTTACTGGGGAGTCAATCAGCCCCAGCATTTT
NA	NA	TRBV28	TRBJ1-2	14	CASSLIQVGYGYTF	TGTGCCAGCAGTTTGATACAGGTCGGCTATGGCTACACCTTC
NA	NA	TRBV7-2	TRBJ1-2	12	CASTIEAGTYTF	TGTGCCAGCACCATAGAGGCAGGCACCTACACCTTC
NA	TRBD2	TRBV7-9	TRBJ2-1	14	CASSRSGAPNEQFF	TGTGCCAGCAGCCGTAGCGGGGCCCCAAATGAGCAGTTCTTC
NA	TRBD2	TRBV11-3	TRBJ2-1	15	CASSLEAGGLNEQFF	TGTGCCAGCAGCTTAGAGGCGGGGGGGCTTAATGAGCAGTTCTTC
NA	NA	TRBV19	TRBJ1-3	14	CASFGPLPGNTIYF	TGTGCCAGCTTTGGGCCCCTTCCAGGAAACACCATATATTTT
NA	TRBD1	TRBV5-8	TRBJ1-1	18	CASSLKNLGQGMNTEAFF	TGTGCCAGCAGCTTGAAAAATTTGGGACAGGGAATGAACACTGAAGCTTTCTTT
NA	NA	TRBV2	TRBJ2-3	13	CASSGGLTDTQYF	TGTGCCAGCAGTGGGGGGCTCACAGATACGCAGTATTTT
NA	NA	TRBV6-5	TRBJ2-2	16	CASSYLLRGPTGELFF	TGTGCCAGCAGTTACCTACTGCGGGGTCCCACCGGGGAGCTGTTTTTT
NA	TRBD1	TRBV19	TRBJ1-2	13	CASSIDRAYGYTF	TGTGCCAGTAGTATCGACAGGGCCTATGGCTACACCTTC
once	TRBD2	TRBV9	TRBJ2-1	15	CASSGFSGGYNEQFF	TGTGCCAGCAGCGGTTTTAGCGGGGGCTACAATGAGCAGTTCTTC
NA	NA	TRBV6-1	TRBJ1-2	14	CASSPDGVGYGYTF	TGTGCCAGCAGTCCCGATGGGGTTGGATATGGCTACACCTTC
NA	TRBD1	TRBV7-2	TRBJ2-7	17	CASGGSLTGRRSYEQYF	TGTGCCAGCGGGGGTTCTTTGACAGGGAGACGCTCCTACGAGCAGTACTTC
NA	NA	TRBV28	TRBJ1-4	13	CASTGGANEKLFF	TGTGCCAGCACCGGTGGGGCTAATGAAAAACTGTTTTTT
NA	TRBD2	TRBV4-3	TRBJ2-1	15	CASGYRLAGGNEQFF	TGCGCCAGCGGGTATCGGCTAGCGGGGGGGAATGAGCAGTTCTTC
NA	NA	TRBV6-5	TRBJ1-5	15	CASSYSTLSNQPQHF	TGTGCCAGCAGTTACTCGACACTTAGCAATCAGCCCCAGCATTTT
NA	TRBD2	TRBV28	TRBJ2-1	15	CASSLVGLAYNEQFF	TGTGCCAGCAGTTTAGTTGGACTAGCGTACAATGAGCAGTTCTTC